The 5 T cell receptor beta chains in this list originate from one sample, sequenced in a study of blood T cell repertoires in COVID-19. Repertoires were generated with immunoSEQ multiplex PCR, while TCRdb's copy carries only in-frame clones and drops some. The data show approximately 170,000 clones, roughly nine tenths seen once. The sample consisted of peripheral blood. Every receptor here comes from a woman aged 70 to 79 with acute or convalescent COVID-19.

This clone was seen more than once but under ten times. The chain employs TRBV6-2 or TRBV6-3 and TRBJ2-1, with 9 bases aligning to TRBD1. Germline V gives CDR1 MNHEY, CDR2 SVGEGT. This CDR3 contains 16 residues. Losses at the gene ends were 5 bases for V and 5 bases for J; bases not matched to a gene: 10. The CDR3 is CASSDPRDRVNNEQFF. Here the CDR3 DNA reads TGTGCCAGCAGTGACCCTAGGGACAGGGTCAACAATGAGCAGTTCTTC.

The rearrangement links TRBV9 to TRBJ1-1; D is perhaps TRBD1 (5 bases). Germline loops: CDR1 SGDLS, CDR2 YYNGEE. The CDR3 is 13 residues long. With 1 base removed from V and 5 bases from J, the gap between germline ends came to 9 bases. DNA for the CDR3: TGTGCCAGCAGCGTAACAGGCCAGACTGAAGCTTTCTTT. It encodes CASSVTGQTEAFF.

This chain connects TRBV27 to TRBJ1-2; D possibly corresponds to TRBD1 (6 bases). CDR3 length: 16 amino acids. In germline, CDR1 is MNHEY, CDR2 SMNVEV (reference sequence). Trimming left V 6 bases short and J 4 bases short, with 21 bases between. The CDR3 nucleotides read TGTGCCAGCAGCCCTAGACAGGCCGGCCCGGGCTATGGCTACACCTTC. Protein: CASSPRQAGPGYGYTF.

DNA for the CDR3: TGTGCCAGCACGACGGTTTGGGGGGGCACAGATACGCAGTATTTT. Amino acids: CASTTVWGGTDTQYF. The chain couples TRBV27 to TRBJ2-3; the D gene is possibly TRBD2 (6 bases). CDR1 and CDR2 (germline): MNHEY, SMNVEV (reference sequence). V was cut by 7 bases and J by 1 base, with 15 bases left in between. There are 15 residues in the CDR3.

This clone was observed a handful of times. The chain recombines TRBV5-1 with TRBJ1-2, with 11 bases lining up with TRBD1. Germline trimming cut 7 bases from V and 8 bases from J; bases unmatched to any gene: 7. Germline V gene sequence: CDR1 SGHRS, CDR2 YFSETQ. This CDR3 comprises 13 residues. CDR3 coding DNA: TGCGCCAGCGGAGGACAGGGGGCGGGCGGCTACACCTTC. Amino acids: CASGGQGAGGYTF.